The 29 T cell receptor beta chains reported below all come from one sample, sequenced in a study of T-cell reconstitution after alpha-beta-depleted transplantation in children. Molecular barcoding with unique molecular identifiers was used for the TCRbeta library. TCRdb independently ran MiXCR on the PCR reads; one entry per CDR3 protein. The sample lists fewer than 500,000 distinct CDR3 sequences; around 46% were seen once. This material consisted of PBMCs, taken before TCRalphabeta/CD19-depleted stem cell transplant. The receptor set was obtained from a girl under 10 years old with aplastic anemia, due to receive a stem cell transplant.

This clonotype was recorded a few times. The chain has TRBV6-1 and TRBJ2-3; D is possibly TRBD2 (6 bases). Per germline, CDR1 MNHNS and CDR2 SASEGT. Trimming took off 6 bases at V and 1 base at J, with 11 bases between the two ends. The CDR3 is made up of 14 amino acids. The CDR3 sequence is CASRGGVGTDTQYF. The CDR3 DNA reads TGTGCCAGCAGGGGGGGAGTGGGCACAGATACGCAGTATTTT.

The chain carries TRBV13 and TRBJ2-2; D not certain. The germline CDR1 and CDR2 sequences are PRHDT and FYEKMQ (reference sequence). The ends were cut back, 3 bases at V and 6 bases at J, with 5 bases in the middle. The CDR3 runs to 12 residues. The DNA for the CDR3 is TGTGCCAGCAGCTTGGTGTCCGGGGAGCTGTTTTTT. Amino acids: CASSLVSGELFF.

This clonotype was counted at least ten times. J is TRBJ2-1 and V is TRBV20-1; D unresolved. Germline CDR1 reads DFQATT; CDR2 reads SNEGSKA (reference sequence). V lost 6 bases and J lost 4, with 13 bases in between. The CDR3 runs to 13 residues. DNA of the CDR3: TGCAGTGCCACCGCCCCCCTTTACAATGAGCAGTTCTTC. It translates to CSATAPLYNEQFF.

The genes are TRBV30 and TRBJ2-7, with D perhaps TRBD1 or TRBD2 (5 bases each). The CDR3 runs 12 residues. Germline CDR1 is GTSNPN and CDR2 is SVGIG (reference sequence). V lost 2 bases to trimming and J lost 9 bases, with 14 bases between them. The CDR3 DNA sequence: TGTGCCTGGAGTCCCGGGACCGGATGGCAGTACTTC. Its translation: CAWSPGTGWQYF.

The chain carries TRBV20-1 and TRBJ2-3, with TRBD2 matching 7 bases. The CDR3 has 16 amino acids. V was clipped by 0 bases and J by 5 bases; unmatched bases: 11. Germline CDR1 is DFQATT and CDR2 is SNEGSKA (reference sequence). The CDR3 sequence: CSARDAQREDGDTQYF. The CDR3 DNA reads as TGCAGTGCTAGAGATGCGCAACGGGAGGATGGAGATACGCAGTATTTT.

This clonotype was seen at least ten times. The V gene is TRBV27, the J gene TRBJ1-1; D uncertain. Trimming pared 4 bases from V and 4 bases from J, leaving 7 bases between. From germline, CDR1 is MNHEY and CDR2 SMNVEV (reference sequence). This CDR3 has 12 amino acids. CDR3 sequence reads: CASSSKLTEAFF. The CDR3 coding sequence is TGTGCCAGCAGTTCCAAGCTCACTGAAGCTTTCTTT.

The chain employs TRBV5-1 and TRBJ2-3; no firm D call. Germline CDR1 is SGHRS and CDR2 is YFSETQ. Trimming shortened V by 1 base and J by 5 bases, and 8 bases separated the two germline ends. CDR3 length equals 13 residues. As DNA, the CDR3 is TGCGCCAGCAGCTTGCTGTTTGGAGATACGCAGTATTTT. Translation gives CASSLLFGDTQYF.

This clonotype has more than one count but fewer than ten. The gene calls are TRBV12-3 or TRBV12-4 and TRBJ2-1; perhaps D is TRBD1 or TRBD2 (5 bases each). The CDR3 runs to 16 residues. V was trimmed by 6 bases and J by 5 bases, leaving 20 bases between them. In DNA, the CDR3 is TGTGCCAGCAGCCTGCTTGGGGGACCGAGTAACAATGAGCAGTTCTTC. Translation gives CASSLLGGPSNNEQFF.

This clonotype showed up many times. The chain's CDR3 is CASSSQPGGGNTEAFF. CDR3 bases: TGTGCCAGCAGTTCTCAGCCAGGGGGCGGGAACACTGAAGCTTTCTTT. V usage is TRBV6-5 and J usage is TRBJ1-1; 8 bases map to TRBD1. Per germline, CDR1 MNHEY and CDR2 SVGAGI. V lost 4 bases to trimming and J lost 1 base; unmatched junction nucleotides: 8. The CDR3 sequence is 16 residues long.

This clonotype was counted only a few times. The V and J genes are TRBV7-2 and TRBJ1-1; 9 bases are a match to TRBD1. Trimming at V came to 3 bases and at J to 6 bases, leaving 14 bases not matched to a gene. The V gene's germline CDR1 is SGHTA and CDR2 FQGNSA. The CDR3 length is 17 residues. The CDR3 sequence is CASSFKWGGTGRPEAFF. The CDR3 DNA reads TGTGCCAGCAGCTTTAAGTGGGGGGGGACAGGGAGGCCTGAAGCTTTCTTT. The whole variable domain, filled in from reference TRBV7-2 and TRBJ1-1, reads GAGVSQSPSNKVTEKGKDVELRCDPISGHTALYWYRQSLGQGLEFLIYFQGNSAPDKSGLPSDRFSAERTGGSVSTLTIQRTQQEDSAVYLCASSFKWGGTGRPEAFFGQGTRLTVV.

This clonotype has at least ten counts. The chain uses TRBV10-3 and TRBJ2-1, with D perhaps assigned TRBD1 or TRBD2 (6 bases each). Looked up from germline, CDR1 is ENHRY and CDR2 is SYGVKD. The CDR3 is 15 amino acids. Trimming pared 7 bases from V and 4 bases from J, leaving 17 bases between. The CDR3 here is CAINLGGNQYNEQFF. Here the CDR3 DNA reads TGTGCCATCAACCTAGGGGGGAACCAATACAATGAGCAGTTCTTC.

The chain recombines TRBV29-1 with TRBJ1-2; 7 bases map to TRBD1. Per germline, CDR1 SQVTM and CDR2 ANQGSEA. V shed 4 bases and J 4 bases; nucleotides not matched to a gene: 9. The CDR3 is 14 amino acids. The CDR3 loop is CSVAGQDRSYGYTF. In nucleotides, the CDR3 is TGCAGCGTTGCCGGACAGGACAGGAGCTATGGCTACACCTTC.

This chain uses TRBV7-3 with TRBJ2-3, with 14 bases fitting TRBD2. Germline V gene sequence: CDR1 SGHTA, CDR2 FQGTGA. The CDR3 has 18 amino acids. V shed 2 bases, J shed 0 bases, and the junction held 4 bases outside the gene matches. The CDR3 spells CASSLVRLAGGSTDTQYF. For the CDR3, the DNA is TGTGCCAGCAGCTTAGTCCGACTAGCGGGGGGGAGCACAGATACGCAGTATTTT.

There are many counts of this clonotype. The CDR3 coding sequence is TGCAGTGCTGGTTACAGGGTGGGGGAGCAGTACTTC. Protein product: CSAGYRVGEQYF. This chain joins TRBV20-1 and TRBJ2-7; D might be TRBD1 (6 bases). Germline-derived CDR1 and CDR2 are DFQATT and SNEGSKA (reference sequence). This CDR3 has 12 amino acids. V was cut by 5 bases and J by 7 bases, with 15 bases left in between.

This clonotype was detected ten times or more. The chain links TRBV28 to TRBJ1-1; 7 bases align to TRBD1. The CDR3 sequence is 17 residues long. From germline, CDR1 is MDHEN and CDR2 SYDVKM. Trimming at V came to 6 bases and at J to 3 bases, leaving 16 bases not matched to a gene. CDR3 in DNA: TGTGCCAGCAGCGTTCGACAGGGTCGGGGATCGGACACTGAAGCTTTCTTT. Amino acids: CASSVRQGRGSDTEAFF.

The chain is built from TRBV15 and TRBJ2-1; D perhaps matches TRBD1 (5 bases). Germline values: CDR1 LNHNV, CDR2 YYDKDF (reference sequence). The CDR3 covers 16 residues. V gave up 0 bases and J gave up 3 bases, with 12 bases separating them. The CDR3 bases are TGTGCCACCAGCAGAGATCAAGGTACAGGCTACAATGAGCAGTTCTTC. Protein sequence: CATSRDQGTGYNEQFF.

This clonotype was counted ten times or more. The V and J genes are TRBV12-3 or TRBV12-4 and TRBJ2-1, with TRBD2 identical over 9 bases. Trimming at V came to 6 bases and at J to 4 bases, leaving 7 bases not matched to a gene. This CDR3 comprises 15 residues. The CDR3 DNA follows: TGTGCCAGCAGAGTCGCTAGCGGGGTATACAATGAGCAGTTCTTC. It codes for CASRVASGVYNEQFF.

The V gene is TRBV7-2, the J gene TRBJ2-1; the match to TRBD2 covers 8 bases. Trimming at V came to 5 bases and at J to 4 bases, leaving 7 bases not matched to a gene. Germline-derived CDR1 and CDR2 are SGHTA and FQGNSA. This CDR3 is 15 amino acids long. CDR3 nucleotide sequence: TGTGCCAGCAGCGACCCCGGGGGGGGGTACAATGAGCAGTTCTTC. Translating gives CASSDPGGGYNEQFF.

For this clonotype: An end of the junction differs from the germline gene, which may be a read error. V gene TRBV12-3 or TRBV12-4 combines with J gene TRBJ2-7, with TRBD2 matching 9 bases. This CDR3 is 15 amino acids long. CDR3 loop: CASSEAGLAFYGQYF. The CDR3 bases are TGTGCCAGCAGTGAGGCGGGACTAGCATTTTACGGGCAGTACTTC.

This clonotype was counted at least ten times. The chain couples TRBV18 to TRBJ2-1, with D uncertain. The V end lost 5 bases, the J end lost 0 bases, and 11 bases lay between the germline ends. The CDR3 totals 15 residues. CDR1 is KGHSH and CDR2 is LQKENI in the germline V gene. CDR3 sequence (DNA): TGTGCCAGCTCATCTGAACAAGGCTCCTACAATGAGCAGTTCTTC. Translating gives CASSSEQGSYNEQFF.

The rearrangement joins TRBV4-1 to TRBJ2-1; 8 bases map to TRBD2. Germline V gene lookup returns CDR1 MGHRA and CDR2 YSYEKL. CDR3 size: 15 residues. V shed 2 bases, J shed 2 bases, and the junction held 2 bases outside the gene matches. The CDR3 nucleotides are TGCGCCAGCAGCCAACTAGCGGGTACCTACAATGAGCAGTTCTTC. Its protein is CASSQLAGTYNEQFF.

This clonotype turned up a few times. The gene calls are TRBV18 and TRBJ1-1; no firm D call. V lost 0 bases to trimming and J lost 6 bases, with 8 bases between them. Looked up from germline, CDR1 is KGHSH and CDR2 is LQKENI. CDR3 length: 13 residues. The CDR3 loop reads CASSPPTRAEAFF. The CDR3 bases are TGTGCCAGCTCACCACCGACCCGCGCTGAAGCTTTCTTT.

This clonotype was seen only a few times. The chain carries TRBV6-1 and TRBJ2-1; D is ambiguous. The CDR3 is 12 residues long. CDR1 is MNHNS, CDR2 SASEGT, per germline. Trimming stripped 4 bases from V and 9 bases from J, with 10 bases between. CDR3 in DNA: TGTGCCAGCAGTGGTGGAGCCGCTGAGCAGTTCTTC. Its translation is CASSGGAAEQFF.

This chain uses TRBV10-3 with TRBJ2-3; D not certain. The CDR3 has 12 residues. Germline loops: CDR1 ENHRY, CDR2 SYGVKD. V was pared by 2 bases and J by 6 bases, with 6 bases between. The CDR3 is CAISEPPDTQYF. CDR3 DNA sequence: TGTGCCATCAGTGAGCCTCCGGATACGCAGTATTTT.

This clonotype occurred many times. The gene calls are TRBV20-1 and TRBJ2-1, with D hard to call. The CDR3 extends over 13 amino acids. Germline CDR1 is DFQATT and CDR2 is SNEGSKA (reference sequence). Trimming cost V 3 bases and J 1 base, with 7 bases left between them. The CDR3 loop reads CSASLVSYNEQFF. CDR3 DNA: TGCAGTGCTAGCCTAGTATCCTACAATGAGCAGTTCTTC.

The gene calls are TRBV4-1 and TRBJ2-7; 8 positions match TRBD1. There are 17 residues in the CDR3. With 0 bases clipped from V and 5 bases from J, the junction kept 12 bases outside the gene matches. Germline lookup yields CDR1 MGHRA and CDR2 YSYEKL. CDR3 DNA: TGCGCCAGCAGCCAAGAGGACCTCCAGGGGGCGATTGACGAGCAGTACTTC. Its translation is CASSQEDLQGAIDEQYF.

The sample holds many counts of this clonotype. J is TRBJ2-1 and V is TRBV12-3 or TRBV12-4, with 12 positions matching TRBD1. The CDR3 has 14 amino acids. The trim removed 5 bases at V and 10 bases at J, leaving 6 bases unmatched. CDR3 in amino acids: CASSPGTGGPEQFF. The CDR3 DNA follows: TGTGCCAGCAGTCCCGGGACAGGGGGCCCAGAGCAGTTCTTC.

This clonotype was detected ten times or more. This chain links TRBV28 with TRBJ2-3; D remains ambiguous. The CDR3 consists of 16 residues. Trimming removed 6 bases from V and 0 bases from J, with 16 bases in between. Germline values: CDR1 MDHEN, CDR2 SYDVKM. This CDR3 is CASSFLTVFSTDTQYF. The CDR3 nucleotides read TGTGCCAGCAGCTTTTTGACCGTCTTTAGCACAGATACGCAGTATTTT.

The table lists this clonotype with many counts. The rearrangement joins TRBV15 to TRBJ1-1; 7 bases match TRBD1. V lost 0 bases and J lost 3; bases outside the gene matches: 7. Germline V gene data show CDR1 as LNHNV and CDR2 as YYDKDF (reference sequence). The CDR3 has 16 residues. DNA for the CDR3: TGTGCCACCAGCAGAGATAGGGAAACAGGGGACACTGAAGCTTTCTTT. Residues: CATSRDRETGDTEAFF.